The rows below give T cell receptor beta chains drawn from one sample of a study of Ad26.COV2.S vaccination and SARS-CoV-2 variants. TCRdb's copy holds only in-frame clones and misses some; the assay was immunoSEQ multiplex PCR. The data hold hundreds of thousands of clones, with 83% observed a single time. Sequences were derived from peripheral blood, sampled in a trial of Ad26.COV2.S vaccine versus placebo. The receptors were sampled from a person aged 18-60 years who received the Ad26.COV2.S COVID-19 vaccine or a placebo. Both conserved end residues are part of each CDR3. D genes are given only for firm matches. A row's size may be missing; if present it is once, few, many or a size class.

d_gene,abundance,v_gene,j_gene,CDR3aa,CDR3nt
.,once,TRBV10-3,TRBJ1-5,CATGHSNQPQHF,TGTGCAACGGGACATAGCAATCAGCCCCAGCATTTT
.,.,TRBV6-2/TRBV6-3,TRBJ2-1,CASSVGLDYNEQFF,TGTGCCAGCAGTGTAGGACTGGATTACAATGAGCAGTTCTTC
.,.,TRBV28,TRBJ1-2,CASTPWGSEYGYTF,TGTGCCAGCACCCCCTGGGGCAGTGAATATGGCTACACCTTC
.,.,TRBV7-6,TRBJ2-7,CASSLRGYEQYF,TGTGCCAGCAGCTTAAGGGGCTACGAGCAGTACTTC
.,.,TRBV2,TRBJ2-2,CASLHQHGPTGELFF,TGTGCCAGTCTCCATCAGCACGGCCCCACCGGGGAGCTGTTTTTT
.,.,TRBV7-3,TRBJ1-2,CASSLGAGYGYTF,TGTGCCAGCAGCTTAGGGGCAGGCTATGGCTACACCTTC
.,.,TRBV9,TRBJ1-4,CASSPMVNEKLFF,TGTGCCAGCAGCCCCATGGTTAATGAAAAACTGTTTTTT
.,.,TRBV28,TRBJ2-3,CASSHVSTDTQYF,TGTGCCAGCAGCCATGTCAGCACAGATACGCAGTATTTT
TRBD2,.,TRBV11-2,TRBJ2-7,CASSSWEGLAGTEQYF,TGTGCCAGCAGTTCCTGGGAGGGACTAGCGGGAACCGAGCAGTACTTC
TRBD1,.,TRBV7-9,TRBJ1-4,CASSPGQGKEKLFF,TGTGCCAGCAGCCCGGGACAGGGGAAGGAAAAACTGTTTTTT
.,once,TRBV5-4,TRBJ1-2,CASSLPSGQVYGYTF,TGTGCCAGCAGCTTGCCCTCGGGCCAGGTCTATGGCTACACCTTC
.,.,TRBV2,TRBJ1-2,CASSEIGGPEGYTF,TGTGCCAGCAGTGAAATCGGAGGCCCCGAAGGCTACACCTTC
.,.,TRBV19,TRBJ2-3,CASSPRDSHTDTQYF,TGTGCCAGTAGTCCCCGGGACTCTCACACAGATACGCAGTATTTT